A single sample gave rise to the 30 T cell receptor beta chains below, sequenced in a study of cytomegalovirus exposure and HLA in healthy donors. The primer mix had 60 Vbeta and 13 Jbeta primers. Method: immunoSEQ multiplex PCR; TCRdb's copy keeps in-frame clones and lacks some. This table has fewer than 250,000 clones, 83% appearing once. Input material: PBMCs. The receptors shown here come from a girl between 10 and 17 years old in good health and CMV-seronegative.

V and J are TRBV11-2 and TRBJ1-1, with TRBD1 matching over 7 bases. This CDR3 comprises 15 residues. V lost 5 bases to trimming and J lost 1 base; unmatched junction nucleotides: 7. CDR1 and CDR2 (germline): SGHAT, FQNNGV. The CDR3 DNA reads TGTGCCAGCAGCCCCGGAGCAGGGGGGAACACTGAAGCTTTCTTT. Its translation is CASSPGAGGNTEAFF.

The J gene is TRBJ1-1, the V gene TRBV28; 8 bases agree with TRBD1. The CDR3 consists of 14 residues. V trimming: 3 bases; J trimming: 4 bases; junction bases outside the gene matches: 4. Germline V gives CDR1 MDHEN, CDR2 SYDVKM. The CDR3 region is CASSLGTGGTEAFF. CDR3 DNA: TGTGCCAGCAGTTTGGGAACAGGGGGCACTGAAGCTTTCTTT.

The chain has TRBV2 and TRBJ2-1, with D unresolved. This CDR3 contains 13 residues. Germline CDR1 reads SNHLY; CDR2 reads FYNNEI. The V and J ends lost 4 bases and 3 bases respectively, with 7 bases between them. The CDR3 protein is CASSGSLYNEQFF. Written as DNA, the CDR3 is TGTGCCAGCAGTGGGAGCCTCTACAATGAGCAGTTCTTC.

The chain couples TRBV9 to TRBJ1-2; a possible D gene is TRBD1 (5 bases). Germline CDR1 and CDR2: SGDLS and YYNGEE. Trimming left V 0 bases short and J 8 bases short, with 14 bases between. This CDR3 is built from 14 residues. As DNA, the CDR3 is TGTGCCAGCAGCGTAGCCGACTGGGGACTCGGCTACACCTTC. Amino acids: CASSVADWGLGYTF.

The chain employs TRBV27 and TRBJ1-3, with D maybe TRBD1 (6 bases). CDR1 and CDR2 (germline): MNHEY, SMNVEV (reference sequence). Trimming took off 5 bases at V and 1 base at J, with 12 bases between the two ends. This CDR3 contains 15 residues. CDR3 loop: CASSRLTGSGNTIYF. In nucleotides, the CDR3 is TGTGCCAGCAGTCGTCTTACAGGGTCTGGAAACACCATATATTTT.

Worth noting for this clone: The junction does not match germline at one end; this may be a read error. The V call is TRBV5-1, the J call TRBJ2-1; TRBD2 agrees at 8 bases. The CDR3 has 16 amino acids. CDR1 is SGHRS and CDR2 is YFSETQ in the germline V gene. The CDR3 sequence is CASSLATGGSFNEQFF. The CDR3 DNA sequence: TGCGCCAGCAGCTTGGCCACGGGAGGGTCCTTCAATGAGCAGTTCTTC.

V is TRBV4-1 and J is TRBJ1-1, with no clear D. Germline assignment: CDR1 MGHRA and CDR2 YSYEKL. This CDR3 region has 15 residues. Trimming shortened V by 4 bases and J by 3 bases, and 15 bases separated the two germline ends. The CDR3 here is CASSLVALQDTEAFF. The CDR3 bases are TGCGCCAGCAGCCTCGTGGCCCTGCAGGACACTGAAGCTTTCTTT.

V and J are TRBV7-3 and TRBJ2-1; D is perhaps TRBD1 (5 bases). Germline V lookup: CDR1 SGHTA, CDR2 FQGTGA. This CDR3 has 13 residues. The V and J ends lost 5 bases and 4 bases respectively, with 9 bases between them. The CDR3 DNA reads TGTGCCAGCAGCCTACAGGAATACAATGAGCAGTTCTTC. Translation gives CASSLQEYNEQFF.

The chain couples TRBV7-9 to TRBJ1-1; 11 bases are a match to TRBD1. The CDR3 contains 17 residues. V trimming: 6 bases; J trimming: 4 bases; junction bases outside the gene matches: 13. Germline values: CDR1 SEHNR, CDR2 FQNEAQ (reference sequence). As DNA, the CDR3 is TGTGCCAGCAGGAACCCGGGACAGGGGGGTAGAGGCACTGAAGCTTTCTTT. It specifies CASRNPGQGGRGTEAFF.

V usage is TRBV4-3 and J usage is TRBJ1-4, with TRBD1 matching over 9 bases. Unmatched junction bases numbered 10, after V lost 0 bases and J lost 8 bases. The CDR3 loop spans 17 amino acids. Looked up from germline, CDR1 is LGHNA and CDR2 is YSLEER. The CDR3 sequence is CASSQDLGTGLEEKLFF. The CDR3 DNA follows: TGCGCCAGCAGCCAAGATCTGGGGACAGGGTTGGAGGAAAAACTGTTTTTT.

DNA of the CDR3: TGCGCCAGCAGTCAAGGAAGGCAGGGGGTCTCGAATGAGCAGTTCTTC. Protein sequence: CASSQGRQGVSNEQFF. The chain is built from TRBV23-1 and TRBJ2-1, with TRBD1 identical over 7 bases. TRBV23-1 is an open reading frame, and its role is uncertain. The trim removed 2 bases at V and 7 bases at J, leaving 11 bases unmatched. The CDR3 consists of 16 residues.

The gene calls are TRBV5-6 and TRBJ1-1; 9 nucleotides match TRBD1. The CDR3 is made up of 14 amino acids. V lost 2 bases to trimming and J lost 4 bases; unmatched junction nucleotides: 3. Germline V gene lookup returns CDR1 SGHDT and CDR2 YYEEEE. This CDR3 reads CASSFPTGGTEAFF. CDR3 DNA sequence: TGTGCCAGCAGCTTTCCGACAGGGGGCACTGAAGCTTTCTTT.

This clone was found a few times. The chain couples TRBV28 to TRBJ1-5; D possibly corresponds to TRBD1 (5 bases). The germline V and J ends were trimmed by 5 bases and 2 bases, with 10 bases remaining between them. Germline loops: CDR1 MDHEN, CDR2 SYDVKM. The length of the CDR3 is 14 residues. Here the CDR3 reads CASSVGEGNQPQHF. CDR3 nucleotide sequence: TGTGCCAGCAGTGTGGGGGAGGGCAATCAGCCCCAGCATTTT.

This rearrangement joins TRBV28 to TRBJ1-2; possibly TRBD1 for D (6 bases). Trimming took off 3 bases at V and 1 base at J, with 6 bases between the two ends. Germline CDR1 is MDHEN and CDR2 is SYDVKM. The CDR3 loop spans 13 amino acids. CDR3 amino acids: CASSLDSNYGYTF. CDR3 in DNA: TGTGCCAGCAGTTTGGACAGTAACTATGGCTACACCTTC.

V gene TRBV28 combines with J gene TRBJ1-1; the D gene is possibly TRBD1 (6 bases). This CDR3 has 16 residues. The V end lost 6 bases, the J end lost 1 base, and 18 bases lay between the germline ends. The germline V gene has CDR1 MDHEN and CDR2 SYDVKM. CDR3 in amino acids: CASRQGPGHPNTEAFF. CDR3 coding DNA: TGTGCCAGCAGACAAGGCCCGGGACACCCGAACACTGAAGCTTTCTTT.

The V and J genes are TRBV18 and TRBJ2-5; D unresolved. Germline V gene data show CDR1 as KGHSH and CDR2 as LQKENI. CDR3 size: 14 residues. Trimming pared 0 bases from V and 0 bases from J, leaving 5 bases between. The CDR3 spells CASSPPRNQETQYF. CDR3 DNA sequence: TGTGCCAGCTCACCACCGCGGAACCAAGAGACCCAGTACTTC.

This clone was observed a handful of times. J is TRBJ2-6 and V is TRBV30, with 11 positions matching TRBD1. Germline CDR1 reads GTSNPN; CDR2 reads SVGIG (reference sequence). V dropped 2 bases and J dropped 0; count of bases not matched to a gene: 18. This CDR3 spans 22 amino acids. DNA for the CDR3: TGTGCCTGGAGTATTAAAGGCTCGGACAGGGGGCGATGGGGCTCTGGGGCCAACGTCCTGACTTTC. Translated, it gives CAWSIKGSDRGRWGSGANVLTF.

The chain couples TRBV19 to TRBJ2-7; 7 bases align to TRBD1. CDR3 length: 15 residues. V dropped 5 bases and J dropped 1; count of bases not matched to a gene: 8. In germline, CDR1 is LNHDA, CDR2 SQIVND (reference sequence). The CDR3 DNA is TGTGCCAGTAGTCCATCCGAGGGACAGTCCTACGAGCAGTACTTC. This encodes CASSPSEGQSYEQYF.

The J gene is TRBJ2-1, the V gene TRBV2; perhaps TRBD1 as D (7 bases). The germline V and J ends were trimmed by 2 bases and 3 bases, with 23 bases remaining between them. CDR3 length: 19 amino acids. Germline V CDR1 and CDR2: SNHLY, FYNNEI. In nucleotides, the CDR3 is TGTGCCAGCAGTGAACCGCTTATAAGGCAGGGGGGACGCTACAATGAGCAGTTCTTC. Amino acids: CASSEPLIRQGGRYNEQFF. Using reference TRBV2 and TRBJ2-1 for the parts outside the CDR3, the full variable domain is EPEVTQTPSHQVTQMGQEVILRCVPISNHLYFYWYRQILGQKVEFLVSFYNNEISEKSEIFDDQFSVERPDGSNFTLKIRSTKLEDSAMYFCASSEPLIRQGGRYNEQFFGPGTRLTVL.

CDR3 residues: CSVQSGTGSYEQYF. As DNA, the CDR3 is TGCAGCGTTCAGTCCGGGACAGGGTCCTACGAGCAGTACTTC. This chain uses TRBV29-1 with TRBJ2-5; 9 nucleotides line up with TRBD1. The J call may be faulty, since TRBJ2-7 better matches the DNA end. Germline CDR1 is SQVTM and CDR2 is ANQGSEA. The CDR3 totals 14 residues.

The chain employs TRBV19 and TRBJ2-7; D might be TRBD2 (5 bases). The CDR3 is made up of 15 amino acids. Looked up from germline, CDR1 is LNHDA and CDR2 is SQIVND (reference sequence). The ends were cut back, 5 bases at V and 2 bases at J, with 16 bases in the middle. CDR3 sequence: CASSPQKGGAYEQYF. CDR3 bases: TGTGCCAGTAGTCCCCAGAAAGGAGGAGCCTACGAGCAGTACTTC.

The chain couples TRBV2 to TRBJ1-6, with D possibly TRBD1 on 6 matching bases. The CDR3 has 16 residues. Germline CDR1 and CDR2: SNHLY and FYNNEI. V shed 5 bases and J shed 6 bases, with 17 bases lying between them. CDR3 DNA: TGTGCCAGCAGTTCAAGACAGGTGGCAGTTAATTCACCCCTCCACTTT. Translating gives CASSSRQVAVNSPLHF.

This chain links TRBV5-1 with TRBJ2-3; D possibly corresponds to TRBD2 (6 bases). CDR1 SGHRS and CDR2 YFSETQ come from the germline V gene. The CDR3 is 15 residues long. V lost 0 bases to trimming and J lost 5 bases, with 13 bases between them. Here the CDR3 DNA reads TGCGCCAGCAGCTTGGGCGGGACCCACCAAGATACGCAGTATTTT. Its protein is CASSLGGTHQDTQYF.

This clone was detected only a few times. The chain has TRBV6-6 and TRBJ1-1; 9 nucleotides line up with TRBD1. The trim removed 9 bases at V and 5 bases at J, leaving 13 bases unmatched. CDR1 and CDR2 from the germline V gene are MNHNY and SVGAGI (reference sequence). The CDR3 covers 15 residues. CDR3 loop: CASDTGTGLETEAFF. In DNA form, the CDR3 reads TGTGCCAGTGATACCGGGACAGGGCTGGAAACTGAAGCTTTCTTT.

The chain uses TRBV11-3 and TRBJ2-2; 8 bases align to TRBD1. This CDR3 is built from 17 residues. J lost 6 bases, V lost 1 base, and 10 bases had no gene match. The germline V gene encodes CDR1 SGHNT and CDR2 YENEEA. The CDR3 is CASSLGIPAGGSGELFF. DNA of the CDR3: TGTGCCAGCAGCTTAGGGATCCCGGCAGGGGGCTCCGGGGAGCTGTTTTTT.

This clone has only one observation. This chain joins TRBV12-5 and TRBJ1-1, with 8 bases aligning to TRBD1. The CDR3 has 19 amino acids. V trimming: 4 bases; J trimming: 1 base; junction bases outside the gene matches: 17. CDR1 LGHNT and CDR2 FRNRAP come from the germline V gene. CDR3 coding DNA: TGTGCTAGTGGTTCAACACCTAAGGACAGGGAGTTCAAGAACACTGAAGCTTTCTTT. This gives the protein CASGSTPKDREFKNTEAFF.

The V call is TRBV7-3, the J call TRBJ2-5; 8 bases match TRBD2. The end of the DNA aligns better with TRBJ2-7, so the J call may be wrong. The CDR3 length is 15 residues. CDR1 and CDR2 from the germline V gene are SGHTA and FQGTGA. CDR3 in amino acids: CASSPGSGSSYEQYF. CDR3 coding DNA: TGTGCCAGCAGCCCCGGAAGCGGGAGCTCTTACGAGCAGTACTTC.

This chain joins TRBV9 and TRBJ2-7, with 10 bases matching TRBD1. The CDR3 runs 15 residues. With 2 bases clipped from V and 6 bases from J, the junction kept 8 bases outside the gene matches. Germline CDR1 SGDLS, CDR2 YYNGEE. This chain's CDR3 is CASSVGGQGQGEQYF. In nucleotides, the CDR3 is TGTGCCAGCAGCGTGGGGGGACAGGGGCAGGGCGAGCAGTACTTC.

Concerning this clone itself: The identical CDR3 is also encoded by other nucleotide sequences in the sample. V is TRBV2 and J is TRBJ1-1; D uncertain. The CDR3 spans 13 residues. V lost 2 bases and J 5 bases, leaving 9 bases between the germline ends. Germline V gene sequence: CDR1 SNHLY, CDR2 FYNNEI. CDR3 protein: CASSELGRTEAFF. CDR3 DNA: TGTGCCAGCAGTGAACTCGGGAGGACTGAAGCTTTCTTT.

The chain carries TRBV27 and TRBJ1-5; weak D call: TRBD1 (5 bases). The CDR3 is made up of 15 amino acids. Germline CDR1 is MNHEY and CDR2 is SMNVEV (reference sequence). V shed 3 bases and J shed 4 bases, with 13 bases lying between them. The CDR3 bases are TGTGCCAGCAGTTTCACCTCCCCAGGGAATCAGCCCCAGCATTTT. This encodes CASSFTSPGNQPQHF.